The 5 T cell receptor beta chains below were found in one sample sequenced in a study of shared clonotypes between healthy human individuals. The protocol was immunoSEQ multiplex PCR, while the TCRdb copy is restricted to in-frame clones and leaves out a portion. The table has roughly 2 million clones, more than 90% seen once. Material for sequencing was naive CD4+ T cells sorted from blood. Subset described: CD45RA+ positively selected. The receptors stem from a man between 18 and 29 years old in good health.

V and J are TRBV29-1 and TRBJ1-1, with a possible D match to TRBD1 (6 bases). With 4 bases removed from V and 0 bases from J, the gap between germline ends came to 12 bases. CDR1 is SQVTM, CDR2 ANQGSEA, per germline. The CDR3 consists of 14 residues. Here the CDR3 reads CSVGGQILNTEAFF. In nucleotides, the CDR3 is TGCAGCGTTGGAGGACAGATACTGAACACTGAAGCTTTCTTT.

The DNA of the CDR3 is TGCGCCAGCAGCTTGGTTGGAGCCTCGGGTTCACCCCTCCACTTT. Translating gives CASSLVGASGSPLHF. J is TRBJ1-6 and V is TRBV5-1; D unresolved. The ends were cut back, 0 bases at V and 9 bases at J, with 13 bases in the middle. Germline V CDR1 and CDR2: SGHRS, YFSETQ. This CDR3 comprises 15 residues.

The V call is TRBV7-9, the J call TRBJ2-5; D uncertain. The V gene's germline CDR1 is SEHNR and CDR2 FQNEAQ (reference sequence). CDR3 length equals 13 residues. Deletions cut 5 bases from V and 1 base from J, with 8 bases between. The CDR3 here is CASSPKLQETQYF. The DNA of the CDR3 is TGTGCCAGCAGCCCAAAGCTCCAAGAGACCCAGTACTTC.

This sequence joins TRBV10-3 and TRBJ1-5, with D possibly matching TRBD1 (5 bases). Germline V gene sequence: CDR1 ENHRY, CDR2 SYGVKD. The CDR3 consists of 13 residues. The germline V and J ends were trimmed by 10 bases and 6 bases, with 16 bases remaining between them. The CDR3 DNA follows: TGTGCCACTTGGGGGGAGGGAAGTCAGCCCCAGCATTTT. It yields the protein CATWGEGSQPQHF.

The table lists this clone with a count of one. The V call is TRBV6-1, the J call TRBJ1-4; 9 bases are shared with TRBD1. Germline CDR1 and CDR2: MNHNS and SASEGT. Trimming took 4 bases from V and 6 from J; bases not matched to a gene: 9. The CDR3 has 16 amino acids. The CDR3: CASSVMWGDRDEKLFF. Written as DNA, the CDR3 is TGTGCCAGCAGTGTTATGTGGGGGGACAGGGATGAAAAACTGTTTTTT.